These 28 T cell receptor beta chains came from one sample sequenced in a study of blood T cell repertoires in COVID-19. Produced via immunoSEQ multiplex PCR; TCRdb's table is partial and in-frame only. The sample shows roughly 74,000 clones, approximately 84% of them seen only once. The source material was peripheral blood. These receptors were obtained from a man in his 70s with acute or convalescent COVID-19.

The chain links TRBV29-1 to TRBJ2-1, with 8 bases that match TRBD2. V dropped 1 base and J dropped 10; count of bases not matched to a gene: 9. The CDR3 totals 14 residues. Germline CDR1 is SQVTM and CDR2 is ANQGSEA. CDR3 loop: CSVEGTSRSDEQFF. The CDR3 nucleotides are TGCAGCGTTGAAGGGACTAGCCGGTCTGACGAGCAGTTCTTC.

This clone counts as medium-sized. The chain uses TRBV19 and TRBJ2-7; D is perhaps TRBD2 (5 bases). Germline V gene lookup returns CDR1 LNHDA and CDR2 SQIVND (reference sequence). With 10 bases removed from V and 3 bases from J, the gap between germline ends came to 22 bases. The CDR3 runs 15 residues. CDR3 DNA: TGTGCCACCGCGCAGAGCTCCGGGGTAGTCTACGAGCAGTACTTC. Amino acid sequence: CATAQSSGVVYEQYF.

This chain uses TRBV11-1 with TRBJ1-4; D remains ambiguous. Germline loops: CDR1 SGHAT, CDR2 FQDESV (reference sequence). The CDR3 extends over 15 amino acids. Trimming left V 3 bases short and J 0 bases short, with 8 bases between. CDR3 nucleotides: TGTGCCAGCAGCTTCGGGGTTGCAACTAATGAAAAACTGTTTTTT. Its translation is CASSFGVATNEKLFF.

The chain carries TRBV4-2 and TRBJ2-1; 9 nucleotides agree with TRBD2. V lost 0 bases and J lost 9; bases outside the gene matches: 18. The germline CDR1 and CDR2 sequences are LGHNA and YNFKEQ. The CDR3 length is 19 residues. CDR3 DNA sequence: TGTGCCAGCAGCCAAGAGGGTAGGGGTGTAGCGGGAGAAGGCGGTGAGCAGTTCTTC. Amino acid sequence: CASSQEGRGVAGEGGEQFF.

The chain has TRBV18 and TRBJ1-2, with 9 bases fitting TRBD1. Germline CDR1 reads KGHSH; CDR2 reads LQKENI. The J segment lost 8 bases and the V segment lost 3 bases, leaving 7 bases of the junction unmatched. The CDR3 loop spans 14 amino acids. CDR3 coding DNA: TGTGCCAGCTCACCCCGGGACAGGGTCAAGGGCTACACCTTC. Protein sequence: CASSPRDRVKGYTF.

The V gene is TRBV3-1 (or the pseudogene TRBV3-2), the J gene TRBJ1-2; no clear D gene. This CDR3 has 17 amino acids. V dropped 2 bases and J dropped 1 base, with 17 bases sitting between them. Germline CDR1 LGHDT, CDR2 YNNKEL (reference sequence). The CDR3 loop reads CASSQFRSARGNYGYTF. CDR3 coding DNA: TGTGCCAGCAGCCAATTTAGGTCGGCCAGAGGTAACTATGGCTACACCTTC.

CDR3 residues: CASSQGSGTNEKLFF. Here the CDR3 DNA reads TGCGCCAGCAGCCAAGGTTCGGGGACTAATGAAAAACTGTTTTTT. The chain joins TRBV4-1 to TRBJ1-4; D is uncertain. CDR1 and CDR2 (germline): MGHRA, YSYEKL. V was clipped by 1 base and J by 2 bases, with 8 bases between them. CDR3 length equals 15 residues.

This clone was counted once. This chain joins TRBV6-5 and TRBJ2-1; 8 nucleotides line up with TRBD1. Germline CDR1 reads MNHEY; CDR2 reads SVGAGI. This CDR3 has 14 amino acids. The V segment lost 6 bases and the J segment 9 bases; nucleotides outside the gene matches: 10. The CDR3: CASRDRVLAGEQFF. The CDR3 DNA follows: TGTGCCAGCAGGGACAGGGTGCTGGCGGGTGAGCAGTTCTTC.

The gene calls are TRBV6-5 and TRBJ1-4; perhaps TRBD1 as D (5 bases). The CDR3 covers 15 residues. Germline V lookup: CDR1 MNHEY, CDR2 SVGAGI. V lost 7 bases and J 3 bases, leaving 15 bases between the germline ends. The CDR3 spells CASISATGANEKLFF. CDR3 sequence (DNA): TGTGCCAGCATTTCAGCCACGGGGGCTAATGAAAAACTGTTTTTT.

The chain joins TRBV14 to TRBJ2-2; D may be TRBD1 (6 bases). V was clipped by 4 bases and J by 6 bases, with 15 bases between them. Germline values: CDR1 SGHDN, CDR2 FVKESK. The CDR3 spans 15 residues. CDR3 region: CASSPRGGVAGELFF. The CDR3 DNA reads TGTGCCAGCAGCCCCCGAGGGGGAGTCGCCGGGGAGCTGTTTTTT.

This rearrangement joins TRBV11-3 to TRBJ1-3, with D perhaps TRBD1 (6 bases). The CDR3 contains 15 residues. Trimming took 0 bases from V and 1 from J, leaving 7 bases between them. Germline CDR1 is SGHNT and CDR2 is YENEEA. The CDR3 sequence: CASSLEGGSGNTIYF. CDR3 nucleotides: TGTGCCAGCAGCTTAGAAGGGGGATCTGGAAACACCATATATTTT.

This clone was observed a handful of times. The chain uses TRBV9 and TRBJ2-7; weak D call: TRBD1 (5 bases). With 3 bases removed from V and 10 bases from J, the gap between germline ends came to 11 bases. The germline CDR1 and CDR2 sequences are SGDLS and YYNGEE. CDR3 length: 11 residues. CDR3 in amino acids: CASSAGQGQYF. DNA of the CDR3: TGTGCCAGCAGCGCCGGCCAGGGCCAGTACTTC.

The chain carries TRBV19 and TRBJ2-3; D not certain. V dropped 4 bases and J dropped 4 bases, with 15 bases sitting between them. Germline CDR1 reads LNHDA; CDR2 reads SQIVND (reference sequence). The CDR3 length is 15 residues. CDR3 sequence reads: CASSTDILHADTQYF. The CDR3 region has the DNA TGTGCCAGTAGTACAGACATACTGCACGCAGATACGCAGTATTTT.

DNA for the CDR3: TGTGCCAGCAGCAAACCCGGGGATGCGGGGAGGAATCAGCCCCAGCATTTT. Protein: CASSKPGDAGRNQPQHF. The V and J genes are TRBV6-2 or TRBV6-3 and TRBJ1-5; D is unclear. CDR1 MNHEY and CDR2 SVGEGT come from the germline V gene. V dropped 6 bases and J dropped 4 bases, with 22 bases sitting between them. This CDR3 is built from 17 residues.

The CDR3: CASSSRGLGTGELFF. CDR3 bases: TGTGCCAGCAGCTCCAGGGGGCTAGGAACCGGGGAGCTGTTTTTT. V is TRBV7-2 and J is TRBJ2-2, with 8 nucleotides matching TRBD1. The CDR3 spans 15 residues. Trimming removed 4 bases from V and 5 bases from J; junction bases left unmatched: 6. Germline assignment: CDR1 SGHTA and CDR2 FQGNSA.

This clone was seen a single time. This chain connects TRBV10-3 to TRBJ1-2; D gene uncertain. There are 13 residues in the CDR3. Germline values: CDR1 ENHRY, CDR2 SYGVKD. Trimming shortened V by 4 bases and J by 0 bases, and 6 bases separated the two germline ends. CDR3 loop: CAISVETNYGYTF. The CDR3 bases are TGTGCCATCAGTGTGGAGACTAACTATGGCTACACCTTC.

V gene TRBV24-1 combines with J gene TRBJ2-1, with 7 bases aligning to TRBD1. The CDR3 is 11 amino acids. V was clipped by 9 bases and J by 7 bases; unmatched bases: 2. CDR1 and CDR2 (germline): KGHDR, SFDVKD. This chain's CDR3 is CATDRENEQFF. CDR3 sequence (DNA): TGTGCCACCGACAGGGAAAATGAGCAGTTCTTC.

This chain links TRBV3-1 (or the pseudogene TRBV3-2) with TRBJ1-6; 8 bases agree with TRBD1. The junction had 10 bases not matched to a gene; V was cut back by 6 bases and J by 9 bases. Germline CDR1 LGHDT, CDR2 YNNKEL (reference sequence). The CDR3 is 15 residues long. For the CDR3, the DNA is TGTGCCAGCAGTAGCGGACAGGGCTGGGGTTCACCCCTCCACTTT. Its protein is CASSSGQGWGSPLHF.

The chain uses TRBV18 and TRBJ1-2, with D perhaps matching TRBD1 (5 bases). Trimming removed 2 bases from V and 3 bases from J, with 13 bases in between. CDR3 size: 15 residues. The V gene's germline CDR1 is KGHSH and CDR2 LQKENI. The CDR3 DNA reads TGTGCCAGCTCACCATTGGGGGGAGAGCACTATGGCTACACCTTC. Amino acids: CASSPLGGEHYGYTF.

This rearrangement joins TRBV6-5 to TRBJ1-1; D remains unclear. The CDR3 length is 16 residues. CDR1 and CDR2 (germline): MNHEY, SVGAGI. V lost 0 bases to trimming and J lost 0 bases, with 11 bases between them. CDR3 nucleotide sequence: TGTGCCAGCAGTTACTCAGAGAGGGCAATGAACACTGAAGCTTTCTTT. It specifies CASSYSERAMNTEAFF.

The rearrangement links TRBV18 to TRBJ2-3, with TRBD2 as a possible D gene (5 bases). Trimming removed 3 bases at V and 4 bases at J, with 8 bases between. The germline gives CDR1 KGHSH, CDR2 LQKENI. CDR3 length equals 13 residues. The CDR3: CASSPGVADTQYF. The CDR3 DNA is TGTGCCAGCTCACCCGGGGTAGCAGATACGCAGTATTTT.

The J gene is TRBJ1-4, the V gene TRBV5-1; D might be TRBD1 (5 bases). The ends were cut back, 1 base at V and 4 bases at J, with 8 bases in the middle. The CDR3 extends over 14 amino acids. The germline CDR1 and CDR2 sequences are SGHRS and YFSETQ. The CDR3 sequence is CASSLTGRNEKLFF. The CDR3 DNA follows: TGCGCCAGCAGCTTGACAGGCCGTAATGAAAAACTGTTTTTT.

This clone was seen once. The chain carries TRBV7-2 and TRBJ2-1; 9 nucleotides agree with TRBD1. The CDR3 length is 16 residues. Per germline, CDR1 SGHTA and CDR2 FQGNSA. J lost 5 bases, V lost 1 base, and 6 bases had no gene match. CDR3 sequence reads: CASSLEGQGFDNEQFF. CDR3 sequence (DNA): TGTGCCAGCAGCTTAGAAGGACAGGGGTTCGACAATGAGCAGTTCTTC.

The chain combines TRBV2 with TRBJ2-7, with D perhaps matching TRBD2 (5 bases). The CDR3 loop spans 17 amino acids. V was cut by 0 bases and J by 1 base, with 16 bases left in between. CDR1 is SNHLY and CDR2 is FYNNEI in the germline V gene. The CDR3 protein is CASSEARSGVRSYEQYF. The CDR3 bases are TGTGCCAGCAGTGAAGCAAGGAGCGGTGTCCGATCCTACGAGCAGTACTTC.

The chain combines TRBV6-5 with TRBJ2-5; tentatively, D is TRBD1 (6 bases). V lost 6 bases, J lost 6 bases, and 14 bases lay in between. This CDR3 region has 13 residues. Germline V gene sequence: CDR1 MNHEY, CDR2 SVGAGI. The CDR3 sequence is CASSYQGRKTQYF. DNA of the CDR3: TGTGCCAGCAGCTACCAGGGGCGGAAGACCCAGTACTTC.

The V call is TRBV24-1, the J call TRBJ1-4, with D uncertain. Germline loops: CDR1 KGHDR, CDR2 SFDVKD. The CDR3 covers 11 residues. V was pared by 5 bases and J by 6 bases, with 3 bases between. DNA for the CDR3: TGTGCCACCAGTGCCGATGAAAAACTGTTTTTT. It is translated as CATSADEKLFF.

The gene calls are TRBV6-5 and TRBJ1-6, with D tentatively TRBD1 (5 bases). The CDR3 is 15 amino acids. The germline V and J ends were trimmed by 0 bases and 9 bases, with 12 bases remaining between them. The germline V gene encodes CDR1 MNHEY and CDR2 SVGAGI. The CDR3 loop reads CASSYSGQGGSPLHF. The DNA for the CDR3 is TGTGCCAGCAGTTACTCTGGGCAGGGAGGTTCACCCCTCCACTTT.

V usage is TRBV6-6 and J usage is TRBJ2-2; weak D call: TRBD2 (6 bases). Germline CDR1 MNHNY, CDR2 SVGAGI (reference sequence). Deletions cut 11 bases from V and 0 bases from J, with 10 bases between. CDR3 size: 13 residues. The CDR3 DNA is TGTGCCGGCGGAGGGACGAACACCGGGGAGCTGTTTTTT. It translates to CAGGGTNTGELFF.